Listed below are T cell receptor beta chains from one sample, sequenced in a study of CDR3 diversity in severe acne. TCRdb re-called the PCR reads with MiXCR, one entry per CDR3 protein. Among over 70,000 distinct CDR3 sequences listed, under 65% were seen once. What was sequenced was blood. Receptors originate from a male donor in good health, without acne. Each CDR3 is given with its conserved first and last residue.

V gene: TRBV29-1
CDR3 protein: CSVLVFGQGSSYGQYF

V gene: TRBV5-4
CDR3 protein: CASSSGTSGRDTQYF

V gene: TRBV6-5
CDR3 protein: CASSPGVPDTQYF

V gene: TRBV20-1
CDR3 protein: CSATNRGGGGNSPLHF

V gene: TRBV11-1
CDR3 protein: CASTDGTSHGYTF

V gene: TRBV11-2
CDR3 protein: CASSLDHGRGGYTF

V gene: TRBV28
CDR3 protein: CAGNSGGQETQYF

V gene: TRBV6-1
CDR3 protein: CASSRTNLVELNTEAFF

V gene: TRBV7-9
CDR3 protein: CASRPTGSSYEQYF

V gene: TRBV11-2
CDR3 protein: CASSLTDTNYGYTF

V gene: TRBV10-3
CDR3 protein: CAISESRTSGTSSYNEQFF

V gene: TRBV20-1
CDR3 protein: CSAGDMASPLHF

V gene: TRBV7-9
CDR3 protein: CASSPWDGSSYEQYF

V gene: TRBV2
CDR3 protein: CASGLGLWRNTIYF

V gene: TRBV6-1
CDR3 protein: CASIYAGHSNQPQHF

V gene: TRBV7-6
CDR3 protein: CASSFDRGPYEQYF

V gene: TRBV29-1
CDR3 protein: CSAYGQGNDYTF

V gene: TRBV7-9
CDR3 protein: CASSLEISNTEAFF

V gene: TRBV5-1
CDR3 protein: CASSSTGGDYGYTF

V gene: TRBV20-1
CDR3 protein: CSARVPGRAYEQYF

V gene: TRBV20-1
CDR3 protein: CSAGGDTNYGYTF

V gene: TRBV20-1
CDR3 protein: CSAIGGNTEAFF

V gene: TRBV24-1
CDR3 protein: CATSAGDRAETQYF

V gene: TRBV25-1
CDR3 protein: CASSDTRTANTEAFF

V gene: TRBV7-2
CDR3 protein: CASSLGGDPYEQYF

V gene: TRBV7-8
CDR3 protein: CASSRVSSYRETNYGYTF

V gene: TRBV10-3
CDR3 protein: CAIIATNEKLFF

V gene: TRBV2
CDR3 protein: CASSPDRGIEAFF

V gene: TRBV5-1
CDR3 protein: CASSLDGTSGGAGEQFF

V gene: TRBV19
CDR3 protein: CASSSGQYGYTF

V gene: TRBV6-8
CDR3 protein: CASSIQAFF

V gene: TRBV28
CDR3 protein: CASSFPGEQFF

V gene: TRBV2
CDR3 protein: CASRGQALTEAFF

V gene: TRBV7-2
CDR3 protein: CASSHGGAQPQHF

V gene: TRBV3-1
CDR3 protein: CASSQEEVSSPLHF

V gene: TRBV4-1
CDR3 protein: CASSQELREPNTGELFF

V gene: TRBV5-4
CDR3 protein: CASSLGSGDTDTQYF

V gene: TRBV2
CDR3 protein: CANRRGVPAGNTIYF

V gene: TRBV6-4
CDR3 protein: CASSPGTGISPLHF

V gene: TRBV10-3
CDR3 protein: CAISDLTGGPYEQYF

V gene: TRBV29-1
CDR3 protein: CSGQGARDTEAFF

V gene: TRBV2
CDR3 protein: CASVPMGTDTQYF

V gene: TRBV20-1
CDR3 protein: CSAIGGGAKWGRENEQFF

V gene: TRBV4-1
CDR3 protein: CASSQGTGRYYEQYF

V gene: TRBV28
CDR3 protein: CASSLDSGNSPLHF

V gene: TRBV24-1
CDR3 protein: CATSLAGGSYEQYF

V gene: TRBV5-1
CDR3 protein: CASSAGLSQETQYF

V gene: TRBV5-5
CDR3 protein: CASSLDRADYSPLHF

V gene: TRBV24-1
CDR3 protein: CATSGGGKTGSCDGYTF

V gene: TRBV20-1
CDR3 protein: CSARDSRGSSYEQYF

V gene: TRBV9
CDR3 protein: CASSGLRLMQYF

V gene: TRBV7-3
CDR3 protein: CASSLGRYNEQFF

V gene: TRBV3-1
CDR3 protein: CASSQAGEGYSYEQYF

V gene: TRBV19
CDR3 protein: CASSINQNTIYF

V gene: TRBV6-4
CDR3 protein: CASSTEQGYEQYF